This passage covers 25 T cell receptor beta chains from one sample sequenced in a study of T cell responses to AZD1222 COVID-19 vaccine. Produced via immunoSEQ multiplex PCR; TCRdb's table is partial and in-frame only. Counted here are roughly 120,000 clones, 92% occurring once; the ten biggest clones make up around 1.5%. Sample: peripheral blood, taken 28 days after the second AZD1222 dose. Source of these receptors: an adult who received the AZD1222 COVID-19 vaccine.

The rearrangement uses TRBV7-8 and TRBJ1-3; 7 bases match TRBD1. With V trimmed by 8 bases and J by 1 base, 5 bases remained unmatched. In germline, CDR1 is SGHVS, CDR2 FQNEAQ. This CDR3 has 14 amino acids. CDR3 sequence: CASGRQGSGNTIYF. The DNA for the CDR3 is TGTGCCAGCGGCAGACAGGGATCTGGAAACACCATATATTTT.

The CDR3 protein is CASSSGLAGGKSSYEQYF. The CDR3 DNA follows: TGTGCCAGCAGCTCGGGACTAGCGGGAGGGAAGAGCTCCTACGAGCAGTACTTC. The chain recombines TRBV7-2 with TRBJ2-7; 16 bases align to TRBD2. The CDR3 runs 18 residues. Germline CDR1 reads SGHTA; CDR2 reads FQGNSA. V gave up 4 bases and J gave up 0 bases; unmatched junction bases: 6.

This sequence joins TRBV5-4 and TRBJ2-1, with 10 bases identical to TRBD1. V was pared by 4 bases and J by 2 bases, with 6 bases of the junction left unmatched. Germline V gives CDR1 SGHNT, CDR2 YYREEE (reference sequence). The CDR3 length is 16 residues. The CDR3 protein is CASSTTGGAAYNEQFF. As DNA, the CDR3 is TGTGCCAGCAGCACGACAGGGGGCGCCGCCTACAATGAGCAGTTCTTC.

The chain combines TRBV5-1 with TRBJ2-1; D is unresolved. Germline-derived CDR1 and CDR2 are SGHRS and YFSETQ. This CDR3 has 17 amino acids. With 5 bases removed from V and 2 bases from J, the gap between germline ends came to 20 bases. This CDR3 is CASRVSGKRGPYNEQFF. The CDR3 region has the DNA TGCGCCAGCAGGGTCTCCGGCAAGCGAGGACCCTACAATGAGCAGTTCTTC.

The chain links TRBV5-8 to TRBJ2-5; TRBD2 might be the D (5 bases). Between the trimmed V and J ends, which lost 4 bases and 0 bases, there was a span of 13 bases. CDR1 is SGHTS and CDR2 is YDEGEE in the germline V gene. This CDR3 comprises 15 residues. The CDR3 DNA reads TGTGCCAGCAGCCCGGGGTCACATCACCAAGAGACCCAGTACTTC. It translates to CASSPGSHHQETQYF. Variable domain in full (rest from reference TRBV5-8 and TRBJ2-5): EAGVTQSPTHLIKTRGQQATLRCSPISGHTSVYWYQQALGLGLQFLLWYDEGEERNRGNFPPRFSGRQFPNYSSELNVNALELEDSALYLCASSPGSHHQETQYFGPGTRLLVL.

The chain recombines TRBV25-1 with TRBJ1-2; 7 bases match TRBD1. The J segment lost 2 bases and the V segment lost 4 bases, leaving 1 base of the junction unmatched. This CDR3 spans 13 amino acids. Germline V gives CDR1 MGHDK, CDR2 SYGVNS. CDR3 protein: CASSGQGNYGYTF. In DNA form, the CDR3 reads TGTGCCAGCAGTGGACAGGGAAACTATGGCTACACCTTC.

The V gene is TRBV5-1, the J gene TRBJ2-1, with 7 bases lining up with TRBD1. The CDR3 is made up of 14 amino acids. CDR1 is SGHRS, CDR2 YFSETQ, per germline. The trim removed 5 bases at V and 4 bases at J, leaving 6 bases unmatched. CDR3 sequence: CASRQGGDYNEQFF. The CDR3 nucleotides are TGCGCCAGCAGGCAAGGGGGCGATTACAATGAGCAGTTCTTC.

The chain combines TRBV18 with TRBJ1-5, with 9 bases lining up with TRBD1. J was trimmed by 4 bases and V by 3 bases; bases with no gene match: 10. This CDR3 is built from 17 residues. CDR1 is KGHSH, CDR2 LQKENI, per germline. The CDR3 here is CASSPPGQGGKNQPQHF. CDR3 in DNA: TGTGCCAGCTCACCGCCGGGACAGGGAGGAAAAAATCAGCCCCAGCATTTT.

The chain uses TRBV6-1 and TRBJ2-7, with D hard to call. This CDR3 has 12 amino acids. Germline lookup yields CDR1 MNHNS and CDR2 SASEGT. Between the trimmed V and J ends, which lost 3 bases and 6 bases, there was a span of 9 bases. The CDR3 DNA reads TGTGCCAGCAGTGATCTCTTCTCCGAGCAGTACTTC. Translated, it gives CASSDLFSEQYF.

The gene calls are TRBV9 and TRBJ2-7; no clear D. V dropped 5 bases and J dropped 6 bases, with 15 bases sitting between them. The CDR3 runs 13 residues. The V gene's germline CDR1 is SGDLS and CDR2 YYNGEE. This chain's CDR3 is CASSYGEVGEQYF. The CDR3, as DNA: TGTGCCAGCAGTTACGGAGAAGTGGGCGAGCAGTACTTC.

V is TRBV12-3 or TRBV12-4 and J is TRBJ2-7; D uncertain. The germline V and J ends were trimmed by 6 bases and 5 bases, with 8 bases remaining between them. CDR3 size: 11 residues. CDR3 coding DNA: TGTGCCAGCAGGGGGATCGACGAGCAGTACTTC. Amino acid sequence: CASRGIDEQYF.

V gene TRBV15 combines with J gene TRBJ1-5, with D hard to call. Trimming stripped 2 bases from V and 5 bases from J, with 4 bases between. The germline V gene encodes CDR1 LNHNV and CDR2 YYDKDF (reference sequence). The CDR3 is 12 amino acids. The CDR3 reads CATSRFDQPQHF. The CDR3 nucleotides are TGTGCCACCAGCAGATTCGATCAGCCCCAGCATTTT.

This clone was seen once. The V and J genes are TRBV18 and TRBJ2-7; D call uncertain. The V gene lost 6 bases and the J gene lost 8 bases, with 11 bases spanning the gap. CDR3 length equals 11 residues. Germline CDR1 is KGHSH and CDR2 is LQKENI. The CDR3: CASSPGLKQYF. The DNA of the CDR3 is TGTGCCAGCTCCCCCGGTTTGAAGCAGTACTTC.

CDR3 sequence (DNA): TGTGCCAGCTCACCACCGGCGATGGGTTTTTCGGGCTACACCTTC. Amino acid sequence: CASSPPAMGFSGYTF. The chain joins TRBV18 to TRBJ1-2; D not certain. CDR1 and CDR2 (germline): KGHSH, LQKENI. V was cut by 0 bases and J by 8 bases, with 16 bases left in between. This CDR3 is 15 amino acids long.

In DNA form, the CDR3 reads TGCGCCAGCAGCTTGGCTAGACAGGGGACCTCTAACTATGGCTACACCTTC. Its translation: CASSLARQGTSNYGYTF. The chain joins TRBV5-1 to TRBJ1-2; 8 bases align to TRBD1. Germline V CDR1 and CDR2: SGHRS, YFSETQ. This CDR3 region has 17 residues. The ends lost 0 bases at V and 0 bases at J; junction bases unmatched: 7.

V is TRBV29-1 and J is TRBJ1-2; D call uncertain. The V gene lost 7 bases and the J gene lost 8 bases, with 17 bases spanning the gap. Germline CDR1 SQVTM, CDR2 ANQGSEA. The CDR3 has 12 amino acids. CDR3 residues: CSAGPTLYGYTF. For the CDR3, the DNA is TGCAGCGCGGGCCCGACCCTCTACGGCTACACCTTC.

V is TRBV28 and J is TRBJ2-7; D might be TRBD2 (6 bases). The V gene lost 7 bases and the J gene lost 5 bases, with 27 bases spanning the gap. This CDR3 contains 17 residues. Per germline, CDR1 MDHEN and CDR2 SYDVKM. The CDR3, as DNA: TGTGCCAGCACGACGTTAATAGTAAGGGACTGGGGAGACGAGCAGTACTTC. It codes for CASTTLIVRDWGDEQYF.

The J gene is TRBJ1-2, the V gene TRBV2, with D maybe TRBD1 (5 bases). In germline, CDR1 is SNHLY, CDR2 FYNNEI. The V and J ends lost 8 bases and 2 bases respectively, with 12 bases between them. This CDR3 has 13 residues. DNA of the CDR3: TGTGCCAGCGGGGACCTATCCAACTATGGCTACACCTTC. It yields the protein CASGDLSNYGYTF.

This clone showed up just once. This sequence joins TRBV10-2 and TRBJ2-1; D gene ambiguous. Germline lookup yields CDR1 WSHSY and CDR2 SAAADI. The CDR3 runs to 14 residues. Trimming stripped 2 bases from V and 3 bases from J, with 8 bases between. In DNA, the CDR3 is TGCGCCAGCAGTGAGAAGAGATACTACAATGAGCAGTTCTTC. Protein product: CASSEKRYYNEQFF.

V and J are TRBV6-5 and TRBJ1-3, with a possible D match to TRBD1 (6 bases). With 5 bases removed from V and 4 bases from J, the gap between germline ends came to 9 bases. The CDR3 length is 13 residues. The germline V gene encodes CDR1 MNHEY and CDR2 SVGAGI. The CDR3 bases are TGTGCCAGCAGTAACAGGGTCGGAAACACCATATATTTT. Its translation is CASSNRVGNTIYF.

This CDR3 is CSVGPGQQFF. The CDR3 bases are TGCAGCGTTGGCCCGGGCCAGCAGTTCTTC. This chain links TRBV29-1 with TRBJ2-1, with D unresolved. This CDR3 is 10 amino acids long. With 4 bases removed from V and 11 bases from J, the gap between germline ends came to 9 bases. The germline V gene encodes CDR1 SQVTM and CDR2 ANQGSEA.

The V gene is TRBV12-5, the J gene TRBJ1-2, with TRBD1 matching over 7 bases. Germline V CDR1 and CDR2: LGHNT, FRNRAP. Losses at the gene ends were 1 base for V and 10 bases for J; bases not matched to a gene: 6. The CDR3 length is 13 residues. The CDR3 DNA reads TGTGCTAGTGGTTTGGCCCCGGGACAGATCTACACCTTC. Translated: CASGLAPGQIYTF.

The rearrangement links TRBV12-3 or TRBV12-4 to TRBJ2-1; D not resolved. Trimming shortened V by 3 bases and J by 4 bases, and 4 bases separated the two germline ends. The CDR3 covers 12 residues. CDR3 loop: CASSLPYNEQFF. The CDR3 region has the DNA TGTGCCAGCAGTTTGCCGTACAATGAGCAGTTCTTC.

The J gene is TRBJ2-3, the V gene TRBV20-1; 12 bases agree with TRBD2. CDR3 size: 17 residues. V lost 3 bases and J lost 7; bases outside the gene matches: 14. Per the germline V gene, CDR1 is DFQATT and CDR2 is SNEGSKA (reference sequence). CDR3 in amino acids: CSASATSGSPHTNTQYF. The DNA of the CDR3 is TGCAGTGCTAGTGCGACTAGCGGGAGCCCCCACACGAATACGCAGTATTTT.

The chain uses TRBV18 and TRBJ1-5, with 8 bases that match TRBD1. Unmatched junction bases numbered 11, after V lost 4 bases and J lost 6 bases. CDR1 is KGHSH and CDR2 is LQKENI in the germline V gene. The CDR3 is 16 amino acids. CDR3 nucleotide sequence: TGTGCCAGCTCACGAAAGGGACAGGCGGACGCTCAGCCCCAGCATTTT. This sequence encodes CASSRKGQADAQPQHF.